This TCR beta chain was recovered during a study of T cell responses to AZD1222 COVID-19 vaccine. The study, taken as a whole, reports: Repertoire collection took place solely once the T cell response had peaked. Donors in the cohort were predominantly white British and more often female, and clonal diversity was possibly underestimated. Targeting of unmutated variant regions was reportedly seen in nearly half of spike-specific TCRs. Seropositive at baseline were only a handful of AZD1222 recipients.

Trimming took 6 bases from V and 4 from J; bases not matched to a gene: 5. The CDR3 covers 13 residues. TCRdb's table, derived via immunoSEQ multiplex PCR, lists solely in-frame clones and lacks some. The sample gives about 180,000 clones, 90% of which show up once; approximately 2.9% is in the top ten. As for this clone: Its specificity is not known.

The rearrangement links TRBV12-3 or TRBV12-4 to TRBJ1-2; 7 bases map to TRBD1. The sequence was collected from an adult in good health. The source material was peripheral blood, sampled on day 0 of AZD1222 vaccination. In nucleotides, the CDR3 is TGTGCCAGCAGCCCGGGACAGTCCTATGGCTACACCTTC. Translation: CASSPGQSYGYTF.